Listed below are T cell receptor beta chains from one sample, sequenced in a study of follicular helper T cells after annual influenza vaccination. Sequenced by immunoSEQ multiplex PCR; TCRdb stores in-frame clones only, minus some. The data contain about 9,800 clones, 80% to 90% of them seen just once; the ten biggest clones take up 0.34%. The source material was CXCR5- memory CD4+ T cells sorted from blood, sampled 7 days after influenza vaccination. The source is an adult who received the influenza vaccine. Both conserved end residues are part of each CDR3. Not every row has a clone size; where given, it reads once, few, many or a size class.

CDR3 length	V gene	clone size	J gene	CDR3 protein
19	TRBV4-1	once	TRBJ1-3	CASSQDQGGRQGPRNTIYF
18	TRBV9	NA	TRBJ2-3	CASSVSSGGPRRTDTQYF
16	TRBV4-1	NA	TRBJ2-3	CASSQGLAARTDTQYF
14	TRBV6-5	NA	TRBJ2-3	CASSYSLETDTQYF
17	TRBV7-3	NA	TRBJ1-2	CASSLKRYGTGTFRYTF
16	TRBV27	NA	TRBJ2-5	CASSPKDRWLQETQYF
15	TRBV29-1	NA	TRBJ1-2	CSVSGTGRDNYGYTF
13	TRBV27	NA	TRBJ2-2	CASSWGPVGELFF
17	TRBV18	NA	TRBJ2-5	CASSPQPGLAGGQTQYF
18	TRBV18	NA	TRBJ2-3	CASSLTSGLFPSEDTQYF
15	TRBV7-7	NA	TRBJ2-2	CASSTGTGVTGELFF
14	TRBV5-4	few	TRBJ1-2	CASSLGVGSYGYTF
12	TRBV23-1	NA	TRBJ1-2	CASSHVSYGYTF
14	TRBV7-3	few	TRBJ1-2	CASSLDGGNYGYTF
15	TRBV11-2	few	TRBJ2-1	CASSFWRLGANEQFF
12	TRBV2	few	TRBJ1-2	CASSTEGYGYTF
14	TRBV27	NA	TRBJ2-3	CASGTLSSTDTQYF
12	TRBV7-2	NA	TRBJ1-5	CASSFSNQPQHF
12	TRBV9	few	TRBJ1-6	CATQMGNSPLHF
13	TRBV19	NA	TRBJ1-1	CASSIDPTTEAFF
15	TRBV5-6	NA	TRBJ2-3	CASSRDRRATDTQYF
15	TRBV4-3	once	TRBJ2-5	CASSQERGGQETQYF
18	TRBV10-3	NA	TRBJ2-6	CAISESPGQASGANVLTF
12	TRBV6-5	NA	TRBJ1-1	CASRGTVREAFF
15	TRBV7-2	NA	TRBJ2-5	CASSIQAGGQETQYF
13	TRBV10-3	NA	TRBJ2-3	CAIRNGGTDTQYF
14	TRBV28	NA	TRBJ1-1	CASSLEGENTEAFF
15	TRBV5-1	NA	TRBJ2-5	CASSLEGSHGETQYF
17	TRBV7-2	NA	TRBJ1-3	CASSSRDSKLLGNTIYF
15	TRBV6-6	NA	TRBJ2-3	CASLSTGTSTDTQYF
16	TRBV4-1	NA	TRBJ2-4	CASSQAGGSAKNIQYF
13	TRBV5-1	NA	TRBJ2-7	CASSLIGLGEQYF
18	TRBV4-2	once	TRBJ2-3	CASSQDFALTGSTDTQYF
13	TRBV6-6	NA	TRBJ1-1	CASSYGMGERAFF
13	TRBV15	NA	TRBJ2-5	CATSRTGQETQYF
15	TRBV9	once	TRBJ2-2	CASSVSLAGLGELFF
15	TRBV7-9	few	TRBJ1-5	CASSQAQGVFQPQHF
15	TRBV9	NA	TRBJ2-1	CASSGQRGGLNEQFF
18	TRBV11-2	NA	TRBJ2-5	CASSPQRGGGATEETQYF
17	TRBV5-4	NA	TRBJ1-1	CASTQGGKELGWTEAFF
14	TRBV6-1	NA	TRBJ2-7	CASSEQMSFGEQYF
16	TRBV7-2	NA	TRBJ1-5	CASSSRGQGRDQPQHF
15	TRBV5-8	NA	TRBJ1-2	CASSARDRVVYGYTF
16	TRBV5-4	NA	TRBJ2-2	CASSYGTGGGTGELFF
15	TRBV27	few	TRBJ1-6	CASSLEGEYNSPLHF
17	TRBV9	NA	TRBJ1-2	CASTVLGQGIHTGGYTF
14	TRBV19	NA	TRBJ1-6	CASSEDTANSPLHF
15	TRBV4-2	few	TRBJ2-7	CASSRTGGSSYEQYF
15	TRBV6-5	NA	TRBJ1-6	CASSYSGRNNSPLHF
15	TRBV4-1	once	TRBJ2-1	CASSRAGKGNNEQFF